The 24 T cell receptor beta chains below all came from one sample that was sequenced in a study of blood T cell repertoires in COVID-19. TCRdb's copy holds only in-frame clones and misses some; the assay was immunoSEQ multiplex PCR. This sample has 310,000 or so clones, with around nine tenths found just once. Sample: peripheral blood. Receptors were obtained from a man in his 70s with acute or convalescent COVID-19.

The chain employs TRBV3-1 (or the pseudogene TRBV3-2) and TRBJ2-5, with 10 bases lining up with TRBD2. Germline V gene sequence: CDR1 LGHDT, CDR2 YNNKEL (reference sequence). Losses at the gene ends were 1 base for V and 4 bases for J; bases not matched to a gene: 9. The CDR3 is made up of 17 amino acids. Written as DNA, the CDR3 is TGTGCCAGCAGCCAAGCCTCTAGCGGGAGAGTCGCAGAGACCCAGTACTTC. Its translation: CASSQASSGRVAETQYF.

The chain couples TRBV28 to TRBJ2-7, with D perhaps TRBD1 (5 bases). Germline assignment: CDR1 MDHEN and CDR2 SYDVKM. This CDR3 has 13 residues. V was trimmed by 10 bases and J by 3 bases, leaving 16 bases between them. The CDR3 spells CATLDTSLYEQYF. CDR3 nucleotide sequence: TGTGCCACCCTGGACACAAGTCTCTACGAGCAGTACTTC.

This rearrangement joins TRBV10-3 to TRBJ1-5; possibly TRBD1 for D (6 bases). With 2 bases removed from V and 0 bases from J, the gap between germline ends came to 11 bases. Looked up from germline, CDR1 is ENHRY and CDR2 is SYGVKD. The CDR3 runs 16 residues. The chain's CDR3 is CAISEQGLYSNQPQHF. The CDR3 DNA reads TGTGCCATCAGTGAGCAGGGGTTATATAGCAATCAGCCCCAGCATTTT.

In DNA, the CDR3 is TGCAGCGTCGTCTGGGACAGGGGGCTGTTCGGTGAAAAACTGTTTTTT. Protein: CSVVWDRGLFGEKLFF. The rearrangement links TRBV29-1 to TRBJ1-4; 12 bases align to TRBD1. Germline loops: CDR1 SQVTM, CDR2 ANQGSEA. CDR3 length: 16 residues. The V gene end was trimmed by 6 bases and the J gene end by 7 bases; junction bases not matched to a gene: 12.

The chain is built from TRBV5-6 and TRBJ1-1; D is unclear. With 3 bases removed from V and 1 base from J, the gap between germline ends came to 7 bases. Germline V gene lookup returns CDR1 SGHDT and CDR2 YYEEEE. This CDR3 spans 13 amino acids. CDR3 region: CASSSKPNTEAFF. The CDR3 DNA follows: TGTGCCAGCAGCTCTAAGCCGAACACTGAAGCTTTCTTT.

The gene calls are TRBV10-2 and TRBJ1-2, with D unclear. Germline CDR1 WSHSY, CDR2 SAAADI. The CDR3 is 15 residues long. Trimming left V 7 bases short and J 0 bases short, with 15 bases between. This chain's CDR3 is CASKEGVPANYGYTF. As DNA, the CDR3 is TGCGCCAGCAAAGAAGGAGTTCCAGCTAACTATGGCTACACCTTC.

The chain joins TRBV3-1 (or the pseudogene TRBV3-2) to TRBJ2-7; 8 bases map to TRBD2. V shed 0 bases, J shed 3 bases, and the junction held 13 bases outside the gene matches. Germline loops: CDR1 LGHDT, CDR2 YNNKEL (reference sequence). The CDR3 sequence is 18 residues long. The CDR3 bases are TGTGCCAGCAGCCAAGAGCTTTGTGGCGGGGGGAAGTGCTACGAGCAGTACTTC. It is translated as CASSQELCGGGKCYEQYF.

Turning to this clone: Other nucleotide sequences in the sample specify the same CDR3. The rearrangement uses TRBV19 and TRBJ2-3; D uncertain. Germline assignment: CDR1 LNHDA and CDR2 SQIVND (reference sequence). The CDR3 consists of 11 residues. V gave up 3 bases and J gave up 6 bases, with 4 bases separating them. The CDR3 spells CASSIADTQYF. CDR3 DNA sequence: TGTGCCAGTAGTATCGCGGATACGCAGTATTTT.

This clone was observed at least ten times. This chain uses TRBV2 with TRBJ2-5, with a possible D match to TRBD2 (5 bases). The germline gives CDR1 SNHLY, CDR2 FYNNEI. V lost 10 bases and J 5 bases, leaving 17 bases between the germline ends. The length of the CDR3 is 13 residues. The CDR3 coding sequence is TGTGCCACTGCGGACGGGATCGTGGAGACCCAGTACTTC. Residues: CATADGIVETQYF. The variable domain in full, completed from reference TRBV2 and TRBJ2-5, reads EPEVTQTPSHQVTQMGQEVILRCVPISNHLYFYWYRQILGQKVEFLVSFYNNEISEKSEIFDDQFSVERPDGSNFTLKIRSTKLEDSAMYFCATADGIVETQYFGPGTRLLVL.

This clone was picked up a small number of times. This sequence joins TRBV19 and TRBJ2-6; D possibly corresponds to TRBD2 (6 bases). CDR3 length: 16 residues. Per the germline V gene, CDR1 is LNHDA and CDR2 is SQIVND (reference sequence). With 1 base removed from V and 0 bases from J, the gap between germline ends came to 7 bases. This CDR3 is CASSIVGGSGANVLTF. CDR3 DNA: TGTGCCAGTAGTATAGTCGGGGGCTCTGGGGCCAACGTCCTGACTTTC.

This clone was observed a few times. The rearrangement uses TRBV30 and TRBJ1-1; D is unclear. In germline, CDR1 is GTSNPN, CDR2 SVGIG (reference sequence). With 6 bases removed from V and 3 bases from J, the gap between germline ends came to 14 bases. The length of the CDR3 is 13 residues. This CDR3 is CACQEGAHTEAFF. In nucleotides, the CDR3 is TGTGCCTGCCAGGAGGGAGCTCACACTGAAGCTTTCTTT.

The chain combines TRBV2 with TRBJ2-3; TRBD2 aligns across 9 bases. Trimming took 3 bases from V and 0 from J; bases not matched to a gene: 4. Looked up from germline, CDR1 is SNHLY and CDR2 is FYNNEI. There are 16 residues in the CDR3. CDR3 amino acids: CASSELSGGSTDTQYF. In DNA form, the CDR3 reads TGTGCCAGCAGTGAGTTGAGCGGGGGGAGCACAGATACGCAGTATTTT.

V is TRBV5-1 and J is TRBJ1-2, with D possibly matching TRBD1 (5 bases). V was pared by 0 bases and J by 6 bases, with 12 bases between. Germline V lookup: CDR1 SGHRS, CDR2 YFSETQ. This CDR3 region has 14 residues. CDR3 in amino acids: CASSLVREFHGYTF. CDR3 sequence (DNA): TGCGCCAGCAGCTTGGTCAGGGAATTCCATGGCTACACCTTC.

The chain uses TRBV19 and TRBJ2-3; 9 bases map to TRBD2. The V gene's germline CDR1 is LNHDA and CDR2 SQIVND (reference sequence). The CDR3 covers 16 residues. V dropped 3 bases and J dropped 3; count of bases not matched to a gene: 7. CDR3: CASSITGGGETDTQYF. CDR3 in DNA: TGTGCCAGTAGTATTACGGGCGGGGGGGAGACAGATACGCAGTATTTT. Based on the CDR3 plus reference TRBV19 and TRBJ2-3, the full variable domain is DGGITQSPKYLFRKEGQNVTLSCEQNLNHDAMYWYRQDPGQGLRLIYYSQIVNDFQKGDIAEGYSVSREKKESFPLTVTSAQKNPTAFYLCASSITGGGETDTQYFGPGTRLTVL.

The CDR3 DNA reads as TGCGCCAGCAGCCGGCGGGTTAACTACAATGAGCAGTTCTTC. This sequence encodes CASSRRVNYNEQFF. This chain uses TRBV4-3 with TRBJ2-1; D is perhaps TRBD2 (5 bases). This CDR3 is built from 14 residues. CDR1 and CDR2 from the germline V gene are LGHNA and YSLEER. V lost 4 bases and J lost 3, with 10 bases in between.

The chain uses TRBV6-5 and TRBJ1-2; D is possibly TRBD1 (5 bases). The CDR3 is 13 amino acids. Trimming removed 6 bases at V and 0 bases at J, with 8 bases between. Germline CDR1 and CDR2: MNHEY and SVGAGI. CDR3 bases: TGTGCCAGCAGGACAGCTGCTAACTATGGCTACACCTTC. It is translated as CASRTAANYGYTF.

The chain couples TRBV7-9 to TRBJ1-4, with D perhaps matching TRBD1 (5 bases). Germline values: CDR1 SEHNR, CDR2 FQNEAQ (reference sequence). This CDR3 has 15 residues. Trimming shortened V by 5 bases and J by 6 bases, and 16 bases separated the two germline ends. The CDR3 loop reads CASSPLQGGHEKLFF. Here the CDR3 DNA reads TGTGCCAGCAGCCCTTTGCAGGGAGGGCATGAAAAACTGTTTTTT.

In this sample, this clone turned up once. V usage is TRBV28 and J usage is TRBJ2-4; maybe TRBD2 (6 bases). With 8 bases removed from V and 11 bases from J, the gap between germline ends came to 19 bases. This CDR3 has 13 amino acids. Germline V gene data show CDR1 as MDHEN and CDR2 as SYDVKM. CDR3 DNA sequence: TGTGCCAGCCGAGGACTACCTCTGAGCCTTCAGTACTTC. Its protein product is CASRGLPLSLQYF.

This chain connects TRBV7-8 to TRBJ1-2; tentative D call: TRBD1 (5 bases). The germline V gene has CDR1 SGHVS and CDR2 FQNEAQ. This CDR3 has 13 amino acids. V was trimmed by 1 base and J by 7 bases, leaving 10 bases between them. Written as DNA, the CDR3 is TGTGCCAGCAGCTTAGTGACAGTCGCTGGCTACACCTTC. Translated: CASSLVTVAGYTF.

The chain joins TRBV4-3 to TRBJ2-7; TRBD2 matches 7 bases. The germline V gene encodes CDR1 LGHNA and CDR2 YSLEER. The CDR3 is made up of 17 amino acids. J lost 4 bases, V lost 0 bases, and 12 bases had no gene match. The CDR3 here is CASSQDTLGEGSYEQYF. The CDR3 DNA follows: TGCGCCAGCAGCCAAGATACTTTGGGGGAGGGCAGTTACGAGCAGTACTTC.

The V call is TRBV7-2, the J call TRBJ1-2; a possible D gene is TRBD1 (6 bases). The germline CDR1 and CDR2 sequences are SGHTA and FQGNSA. The V and J ends lost 0 bases and 4 bases respectively, with 12 bases between them. CDR3 length: 15 residues. Here the CDR3 reads CASSLAGGGSYGYTF. CDR3 DNA: TGTGCCAGCAGCTTAGCGGGAGGGGGGAGCTATGGCTACACCTTC. The entire variable domain, with the rest obtained from reference TRBV7-2 and TRBJ1-2, is as follows: GAGVSQSPSNKVTEKGKDVELRCDPISGHTALYWYRQSLGQGLEFLIYFQGNSAPDKSGLPSDRFSAERTGGSVSTLTIQRTQQEDSAVYLCASSLAGGGSYGYTFGSGTRLTVV.

J is TRBJ1-2 and V is TRBV11-2; 8 bases map to TRBD1. Per the germline V gene, CDR1 is SGHAT and CDR2 is FQNNGV. The CDR3 extends over 16 amino acids. V was pared by 3 bases and J by 5 bases, with 11 bases of the junction left unmatched. The CDR3 DNA follows: TGTGCCAGCAGCTTCGAAGGACAGGGTTTATGGTATGGCTACACCTTC. It is translated as CASSFEGQGLWYGYTF.

The chain joins TRBV5-1 to TRBJ2-5; a weak D match, TRBD2 (7 bases). Trimming shortened V by 4 bases and J by 2 bases, and 18 bases separated the two germline ends. The length of the CDR3 is 16 residues. Germline V gene sequence: CDR1 SGHRS, CDR2 YFSETQ. The CDR3 loop reads CASSRGAANPQETQYF. CDR3 sequence (DNA): TGCGCCAGCAGCCGGGGGGCAGCTAACCCTCAAGAGACCCAGTACTTC.

CDR3 region: CASSIPAGVGNEKLFF. Written as DNA, the CDR3 is TGTGCCAGTAGTATTCCGGCGGGGGTCGGTAATGAAAAACTGTTTTTT. The rearrangement joins TRBV19 to TRBJ1-4; D may be TRBD1 (5 bases). Trimming removed 3 bases at V and 4 bases at J, with 15 bases between. Germline V gene lookup returns CDR1 LNHDA and CDR2 SQIVND (reference sequence). The CDR3 has 16 residues.